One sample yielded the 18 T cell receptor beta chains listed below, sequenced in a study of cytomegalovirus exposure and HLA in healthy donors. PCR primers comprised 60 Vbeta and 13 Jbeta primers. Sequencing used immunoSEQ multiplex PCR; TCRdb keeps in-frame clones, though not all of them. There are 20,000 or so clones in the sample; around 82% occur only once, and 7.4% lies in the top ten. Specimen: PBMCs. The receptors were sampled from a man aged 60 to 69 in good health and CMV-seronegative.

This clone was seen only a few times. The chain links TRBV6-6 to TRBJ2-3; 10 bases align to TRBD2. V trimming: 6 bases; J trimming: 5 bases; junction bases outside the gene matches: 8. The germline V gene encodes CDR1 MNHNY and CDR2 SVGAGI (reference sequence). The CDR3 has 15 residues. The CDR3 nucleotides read TGTGCCAGCAGGAGCGGGAGGGCCCTCGAAGATACGCAGTATTTT. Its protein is CASRSGRALEDTQYF.

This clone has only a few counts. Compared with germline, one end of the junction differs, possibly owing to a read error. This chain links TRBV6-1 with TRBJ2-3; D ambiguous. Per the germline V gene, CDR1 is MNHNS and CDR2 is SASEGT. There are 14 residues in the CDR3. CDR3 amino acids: CASTHGGDTDTQYF. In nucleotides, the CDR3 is TGTGCTAGCACTCACGGTGGAGACACAGATACGCAGTATTTT.

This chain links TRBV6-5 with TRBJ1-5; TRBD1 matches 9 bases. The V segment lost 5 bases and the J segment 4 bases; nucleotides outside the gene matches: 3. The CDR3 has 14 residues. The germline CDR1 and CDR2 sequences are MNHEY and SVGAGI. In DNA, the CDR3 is TGTGCCAGCAGTCCGGGACAGGGTAATCAGCCCCAGCATTTT. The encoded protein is CASSPGQGNQPQHF.

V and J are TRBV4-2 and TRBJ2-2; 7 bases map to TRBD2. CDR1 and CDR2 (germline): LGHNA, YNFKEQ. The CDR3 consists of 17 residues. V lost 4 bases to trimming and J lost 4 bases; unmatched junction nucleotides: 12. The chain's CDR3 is CASSPHGLAASTGELFF. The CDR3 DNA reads TGTGCCAGCAGCCCCCACGGGCTAGCGGCTTCCACCGGGGAGCTGTTTTTT.

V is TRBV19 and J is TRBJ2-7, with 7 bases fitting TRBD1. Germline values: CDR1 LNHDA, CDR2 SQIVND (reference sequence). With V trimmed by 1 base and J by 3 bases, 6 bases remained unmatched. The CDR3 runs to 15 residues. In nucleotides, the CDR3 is TGTGCCAGTAGTATAGGTGACAGGGAAAGCTACGAGCAGTACTTC. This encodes CASSIGDRESYEQYF.

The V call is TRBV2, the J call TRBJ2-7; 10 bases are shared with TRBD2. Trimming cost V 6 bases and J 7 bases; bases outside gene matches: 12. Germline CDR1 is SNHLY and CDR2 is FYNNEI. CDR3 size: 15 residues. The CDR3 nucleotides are TGTGCCAGCAGGGCCCCCAGCGGGGGGGTATGGGAGCAGTACTTC. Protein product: CASRAPSGGVWEQYF.

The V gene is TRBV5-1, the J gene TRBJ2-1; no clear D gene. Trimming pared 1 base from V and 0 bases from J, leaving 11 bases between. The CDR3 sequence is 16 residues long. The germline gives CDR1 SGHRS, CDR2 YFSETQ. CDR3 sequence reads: CASSLFGTNSYNEQFF. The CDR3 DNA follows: TGCGCCAGCAGCTTGTTTGGCACCAACTCCTACAATGAGCAGTTCTTC.

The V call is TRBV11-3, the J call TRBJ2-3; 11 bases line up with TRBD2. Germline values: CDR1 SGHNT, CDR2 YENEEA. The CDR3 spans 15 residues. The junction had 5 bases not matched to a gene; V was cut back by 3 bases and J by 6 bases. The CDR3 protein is CASSLGLAEGDTQYF. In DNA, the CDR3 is TGTGCCAGCAGCTTGGGACTAGCGGAGGGGGATACGCAGTATTTT.

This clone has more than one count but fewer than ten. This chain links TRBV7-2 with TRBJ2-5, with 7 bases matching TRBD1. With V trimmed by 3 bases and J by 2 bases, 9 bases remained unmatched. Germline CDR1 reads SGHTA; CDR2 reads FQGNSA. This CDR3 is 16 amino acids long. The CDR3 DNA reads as TGTGCCAGCAGCTTGACAGGGCTTGGGGAACAAGAGACCCAGTACTTC. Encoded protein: CASSLTGLGEQETQYF.

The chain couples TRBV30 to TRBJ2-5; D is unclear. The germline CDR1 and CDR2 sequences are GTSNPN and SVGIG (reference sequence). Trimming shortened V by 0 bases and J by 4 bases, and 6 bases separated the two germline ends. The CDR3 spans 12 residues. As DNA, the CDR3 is TGTGCCTGGAGTGTTTCAGTAGAGACCCAGTACTTC. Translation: CAWSVSVETQYF.

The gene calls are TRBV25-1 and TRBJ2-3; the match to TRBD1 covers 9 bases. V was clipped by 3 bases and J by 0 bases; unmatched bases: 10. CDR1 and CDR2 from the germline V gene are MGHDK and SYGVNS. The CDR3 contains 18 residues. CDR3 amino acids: CASSETGGPDPSTDTQYF. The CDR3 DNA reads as TGTGCCAGCAGTGAGACAGGGGGACCAGACCCTAGCACAGATACGCAGTATTTT.

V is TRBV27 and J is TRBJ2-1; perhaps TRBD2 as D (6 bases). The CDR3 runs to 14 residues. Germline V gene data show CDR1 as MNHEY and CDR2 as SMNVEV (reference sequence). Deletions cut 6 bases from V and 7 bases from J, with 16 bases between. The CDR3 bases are TGTGCCAGCAGAGCGGGTGGGGCGTGGAATGAGCAGTTCTTC. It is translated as CASRAGGAWNEQFF.

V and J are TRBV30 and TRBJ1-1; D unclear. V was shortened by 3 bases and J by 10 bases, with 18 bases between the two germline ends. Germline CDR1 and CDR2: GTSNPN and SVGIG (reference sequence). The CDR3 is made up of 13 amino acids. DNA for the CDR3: TGTGCCTGGAGCCAGCGGGTCGGAGGCGGAGCTTTCTTT. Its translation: CAWSQRVGGGAFF.

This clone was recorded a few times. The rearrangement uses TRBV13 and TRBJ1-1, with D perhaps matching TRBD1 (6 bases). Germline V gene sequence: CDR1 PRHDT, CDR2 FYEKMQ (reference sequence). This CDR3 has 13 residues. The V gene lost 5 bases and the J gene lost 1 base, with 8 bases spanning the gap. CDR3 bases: TGTGCCAGCAGCCAGACAGGGAACACTGAAGCTTTCTTT. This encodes CASSQTGNTEAFF.

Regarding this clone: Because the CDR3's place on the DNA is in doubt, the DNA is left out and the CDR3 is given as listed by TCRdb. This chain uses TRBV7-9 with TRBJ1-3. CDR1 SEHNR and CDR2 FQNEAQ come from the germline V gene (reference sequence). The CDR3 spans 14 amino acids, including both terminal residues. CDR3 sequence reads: CASSTSGAGNTIYF.

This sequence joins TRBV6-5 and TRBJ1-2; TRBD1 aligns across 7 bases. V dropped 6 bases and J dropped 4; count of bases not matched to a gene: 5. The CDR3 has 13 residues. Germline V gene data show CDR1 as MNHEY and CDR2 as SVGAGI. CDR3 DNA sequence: TGTGCCAGCAGCCGTTACAGGGGCTATGGCTACACCTTC. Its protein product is CASSRYRGYGYTF.

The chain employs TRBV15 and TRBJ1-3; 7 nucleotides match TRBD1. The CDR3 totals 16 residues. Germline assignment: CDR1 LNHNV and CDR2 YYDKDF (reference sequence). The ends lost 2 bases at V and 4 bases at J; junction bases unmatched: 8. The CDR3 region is CATSRYRRDSGNTIYF. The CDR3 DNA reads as TGTGCCACCAGCAGATACCGCCGGGACAGCGGAAACACCATATATTTT.

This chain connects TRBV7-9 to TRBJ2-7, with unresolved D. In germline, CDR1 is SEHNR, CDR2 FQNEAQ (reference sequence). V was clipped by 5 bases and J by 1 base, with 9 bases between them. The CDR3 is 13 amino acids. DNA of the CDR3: TGTGCCAGCAGCCCAAGTGAGTCCTACGAGCAGTACTTC. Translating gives CASSPSESYEQYF. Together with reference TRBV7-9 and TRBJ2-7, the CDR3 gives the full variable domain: DTGVSQNPRHKITKRGQNVTFRCDPISEHNRLYWYRQTLGQGPEFLTYFQNEAQLEKSRLLSDRFSAERPKGSFSTLEIQRTEQGDSAMYLCASSPSESYEQYFGPGTRLTVT.